This TCR beta chain was captured by sequencing in a study of cytomegalovirus exposure and HLA in healthy donors. The PCR was carried out with 60 Vbeta primers and 13 Jbeta primers. Profiling relied on immunoSEQ multiplex PCR, and the TCRdb table lists in-frame clones only, not all of them. The sample carries more than 150,000 clones, about 90% recorded once. Germline lookup yields CDR1 SGHAT and CDR2 FQNNGV. The CDR3 is 15 amino acids. V gave up 5 bases and J gave up 6 bases, with 17 bases separating them. Study-level results: A further, later analysis showed that HLA-associated TCR beta chains (compared with equally common others) were more clonally expanded. For cytomegalovirus status, the classifier reportedly gave diagnoses with high specificity and sensitivity. Around 18,000 TCR beta sequences were associated with HLA alleles at 0.05 false discovery rate in a later analysis. Some V segments, including TRBV6-2 and TRBV6-3, were excluded as indistinguishable.

In regard to this clone: Its antigen remains unknown.

The receptor was derived from a girl under three years old in good health and CMV-seronegative. The sample consisted of PBMCs. The chain employs TRBV11-2 and TRBJ2-1, with D possibly being TRBD2 (5 bases). CDR3 in DNA: TGTGCCAGCAGCCGACTTACACTAGTTTTCAATGAGCAGTTCTTC. This sequence encodes CASSRLTLVFNEQFF. The full variable domain, completed using reference TRBV11-2 and TRBJ2-1, is EAGVAQSPRYKIIEKRQSVAFWCNPISGHATLYWYQQILGQGPKLLIQFQNNGVVDDSQLPKDRFSAERLKGVDSTLKIQPAKLEDSAVYLCASSRLTLVFNEQFFGPGTRLTVL.